The 26 T cell receptor beta chains in this list originate from one sample, sequenced in a study of shared clonotypes between healthy human individuals. Data came from immunoSEQ multiplex PCR; TCRdb stores just in-frame clones and leaves some out. The sample comprises over a million clones, approximately 76% of which are singletons, and 1.4% rests with the top ten. Sequencing was carried out using memory CD4+ T cells sorted from blood. The subset denotes: CD45RA-negative fraction. The receptor source for this set is a man between 18 and 35 years old in good health.

This clone was counted a few times. The CDR3 DNA is TGTGCCAGCAGCCCAGGGGGAAAGAACACTGAAGCTTTCTTT. This codes for CASSPGGKNTEAFF. V is TRBV14 and J is TRBJ1-1; TRBD1 agrees at 7 bases. Losses at the gene ends were 4 bases for V and 1 base for J; bases not matched to a gene: 3. This CDR3 is 14 amino acids long. Per the germline V gene, CDR1 is SGHDN and CDR2 is FVKESK.

This clone appeared a few times. The CDR3 bases are TGTGCCAGCTCACCGGGCAGCGGTCAGCCCCAGCATTTT. It specifies CASSPGSGQPQHF. The V gene is TRBV18, the J gene TRBJ1-5; D is unresolved. Per the germline V gene, CDR1 is KGHSH and CDR2 is LQKENI. CDR3 length: 13 amino acids. The V and J ends lost 3 bases and 6 bases respectively, with 9 bases between them.

The chain joins TRBV19 to TRBJ1-6, with 11 bases lining up with TRBD1. The CDR3 is 13 amino acids. The V and J ends lost 6 bases and 13 bases, in that order; junction bases with no gene match: 5. Germline V lookup: CDR1 LNHDA, CDR2 SQIVND (reference sequence). CDR3 nucleotides: TGTGCCAGTAGCGGACAGGGGGCTCCCCCCCTCCACTTT. Translation gives CASSGQGAPPLHF.

This clone was seen only once. This chain joins TRBV5-1 and TRBJ2-6; 7 nucleotides line up with TRBD1. Germline assignment: CDR1 SGHRS and CDR2 YFSETQ. V gave up 0 bases and J gave up 0 bases; unmatched junction bases: 3. CDR3 length equals 17 residues. CDR3 loop: CASSLVAGGSGANVLTF. The CDR3, as DNA: TGCGCCAGCAGCTTGGTGGCAGGGGGCTCTGGGGCCAACGTCCTGACTTTC.

The chain carries TRBV6-6 and TRBJ2-7; D is ambiguous. Trimming pared 2 bases from V and 4 bases from J, leaving 12 bases between. The germline V gene has CDR1 MNHNY and CDR2 SVGAGI (reference sequence). CDR3 length equals 14 residues. The CDR3 sequence: CASSYGVPRYEQYF. Written as DNA, the CDR3 is TGTGCCAGCAGTTACGGGGTCCCCAGGTACGAGCAGTACTTC.

The CDR3 region has the DNA TGCGCCAGCAGCTCACAGGGTTTAAGCGATGAGCAGTTCTTC. Its protein is CASSSQGLSDEQFF. The chain couples TRBV5-1 to TRBJ2-1; D is perhaps TRBD1 (6 bases). The V end lost 3 bases, the J end lost 8 bases, and 15 bases lay between the germline ends. This CDR3 is 14 amino acids long. Germline V gene sequence: CDR1 SGHRS, CDR2 YFSETQ.

The genes are TRBV5-6 and TRBJ1-6; perhaps TRBD1 as D (5 bases). CDR1 SGHDT and CDR2 YYEEEE come from the germline V gene. V was cut by 2 bases and J by 6 bases, with 9 bases left in between. The CDR3 covers 14 residues. CDR3 in amino acids: CASSFRQINSPLHF. The CDR3 bases are TGTGCCAGCAGCTTCCGACAGATTAATTCACCCCTCCACTTT.

The sample holds one count of this clone. The V and J genes are TRBV18 and TRBJ2-7, with 10 positions matching TRBD1. Germline values: CDR1 KGHSH, CDR2 LQKENI. The CDR3 runs to 17 residues. Losses at the gene ends were 2 bases for V and 0 bases for J; bases not matched to a gene: 7. The CDR3 here is CASSPNLRTGGSYEQYF. The CDR3 coding sequence is TGTGCCAGCTCACCAAATTTAAGGACAGGGGGCTCCTACGAGCAGTACTTC.

The V gene is TRBV28, the J gene TRBJ1-5; TRBD1 might be the D (6 bases). The germline V gene has CDR1 MDHEN and CDR2 SYDVKM. The ends were cut back, 3 bases at V and 0 bases at J, with 15 bases in the middle. The CDR3 length is 17 residues. CDR3 nucleotide sequence: TGTGCCAGCAGTTTCAGGGGACTTCATTATAGCAATCAGCCCCAGCATTTT. Encoded protein: CASSFRGLHYSNQPQHF.

The chain employs TRBV7-9 and TRBJ1-2, with 7 positions matching TRBD1. The germline V gene encodes CDR1 SEHNR and CDR2 FQNEAQ (reference sequence). The CDR3 loop spans 14 amino acids. J was trimmed by 8 bases and V by 5 bases; bases with no gene match: 11. CDR3 sequence reads: CASSPDRADGGYTF. The DNA for the CDR3 is TGTGCCAGCAGCCCAGACAGGGCTGACGGGGGCTACACCTTC.

This rearrangement joins TRBV4-1 to TRBJ2-7; 8 positions agree with TRBD1. The germline gives CDR1 MGHRA, CDR2 YSYEKL. The length of the CDR3 is 14 residues. V lost 4 bases, J lost 2 bases, and 4 bases stayed unmatched. The CDR3 sequence: CASSRGQGPYEQYF. The CDR3 DNA reads as TGCGCCAGCAGCCGCGGACAGGGCCCCTACGAGCAGTACTTC.

The chain recombines TRBV12-5 with TRBJ2-2; D unresolved. CDR1 LGHNT and CDR2 FRNRAP come from the germline V gene. The length of the CDR3 is 17 residues. V was shortened by 1 base and J by 0 bases, with 12 bases between the two germline ends. The CDR3: CASGLDPWPANTGELFF. The CDR3, as DNA: TGTGCTAGTGGTTTGGATCCCTGGCCGGCGAACACCGGGGAGCTGTTTTTT.

A remark on this clone: This sequence is one base from a far larger clone and is likely a read error. The chain uses TRBV6-5 and TRBJ1-1; D perhaps matches TRBD1 (6 bases). This CDR3 region has 14 residues. Germline values: CDR1 MNHEY, CDR2 SVGAGI. Trimming removed 0 bases from V and 1 base from J, with 6 bases in between. The CDR3 nucleotides read TGTGCCAGCAGTTACTCGGACAGGAACACTGAAGCTTTCTTT. Protein product: CASSYSDRNTEAFF.

This chain joins TRBV10-3 and TRBJ1-3, with D perhaps matching TRBD1 (5 bases). The CDR3 spans 16 residues. Trimming stripped 5 bases from V and 1 base from J, with 15 bases between. The germline CDR1 and CDR2 sequences are ENHRY and SYGVKD. CDR3 region: CAISNAGTASGNTIYF. Here the CDR3 DNA reads TGTGCCATCAGTAACGCCGGGACGGCGTCTGGAAACACCATATATTTT.

The J gene is TRBJ2-1, the V gene TRBV19, with TRBD1 identical over 7 bases. The CDR3 loop spans 13 amino acids. Germline V gene sequence: CDR1 LNHDA, CDR2 SQIVND (reference sequence). V was clipped by 4 bases and J by 3 bases; unmatched bases: 0. The CDR3 protein is CASSRDSYNEQFF. CDR3 coding DNA: TGTGCCAGTAGTAGGGACAGCTACAATGAGCAGTTCTTC.

This chain links TRBV7-6 with TRBJ1-1; no definite D call. Looked up from germline, CDR1 is SGHVS and CDR2 is FNYEAQ. Trimming cost V 4 bases and J 1 base, with 10 bases left between them. The CDR3 length is 14 residues. In DNA form, the CDR3 reads TGTGCCAGCAGCTCCGGGTCGGGGAACACTGAAGCTTTCTTT. It codes for CASSSGSGNTEAFF.

This clone showed up just a few times. V usage is TRBV7-8 and J usage is TRBJ1-2; D is perhaps TRBD1 (5 bases). V was shortened by 5 bases and J by 4 bases, with 17 bases between the two germline ends. There are 15 residues in the CDR3. Germline loops: CDR1 SGHVS, CDR2 FQNEAQ. This chain's CDR3 is CASSPGSGTTYGYTF. The CDR3 DNA is TGTGCCAGCAGCCCAGGTTCTGGGACGACCTATGGCTACACCTTC.

In its sample, this clone was seen many times. V is TRBV29-1 and J is TRBJ1-2, with no clear D. The CDR3 is 11 residues long. Deletions cut 5 bases from V and 0 bases from J, with 4 bases between. Per germline, CDR1 SQVTM and CDR2 ANQGSEA. The chain's CDR3 is CSVISNYGYTF. The DNA of the CDR3 is TGCAGCGTTATCTCTAACTATGGCTACACCTTC.

V and J are TRBV27 and TRBJ2-2, with D maybe TRBD1 (6 bases). The germline V and J ends were trimmed by 3 bases and 5 bases, with 13 bases remaining between them. The germline gives CDR1 MNHEY, CDR2 SMNVEV (reference sequence). The CDR3 contains 15 residues. CDR3 nucleotide sequence: TGTGCCAGCAGTTTTGACAGGTTACAGACCGGGGAGCTGTTTTTT. This sequence encodes CASSFDRLQTGELFF.

This sequence joins TRBV4-1 and TRBJ2-1, with 12 nucleotides matching TRBD2. CDR1 is MGHRA and CDR2 is YSYEKL in the germline V gene. The V and J ends lost 1 base and 2 bases, in that order; junction bases with no gene match: 6. The CDR3 has 18 residues. DNA of the CDR3: TGCGCCAGCAGCCAAGCCCTAGCGGGGGGGAATGCCTACAATGAGCAGTTCTTC. Its translation is CASSQALAGGNAYNEQFF.

This clone was counted only a few times. The CDR3 DNA sequence: TGTGCCAGCAGCAAACTCTTTGCAGGGGGCGGTTGGGCAGATACGCAGTATTTT. The encoded protein is CASSKLFAGGGWADTQYF. The chain employs TRBV7-9 and TRBJ2-3; the match to TRBD1 covers 8 bases. Germline trimming cut 5 bases from V and 4 bases from J; bases unmatched to any gene: 17. The germline V gene encodes CDR1 SEHNR and CDR2 FQNEAQ (reference sequence). The CDR3 covers 18 residues.

CDR3 sequence reads: CASSSNQGLSPETQYF. CDR3 sequence (DNA): TGCGCCAGCAGCTCCAATCAAGGGTTATCTCCAGAGACCCAGTACTTC. This rearrangement joins TRBV5-1 to TRBJ2-5; D is uncertain. The CDR3 totals 16 residues. The germline CDR1 and CDR2 sequences are SGHRS and YFSETQ. Trimming left V 3 bases short and J 4 bases short, with 19 bases between.

The gene calls are TRBV2 and TRBJ1-3, with 10 nucleotides matching TRBD1. The CDR3 extends over 14 amino acids. CDR1 and CDR2 (germline): SNHLY, FYNNEI. After removal of 6 bases from V and 4 bases from J, the junction contained 3 bases not matched to a gene. Here the CDR3 DNA reads TGTGCCAGCAGGGGGACAGGGGAAGGAAACACCATATATTTT. It specifies CASRGTGEGNTIYF.

The chain couples TRBV2 to TRBJ2-5, with a weak D call TRBD2 (6 bases). Germline CDR1 SNHLY, CDR2 FYNNEI. This CDR3 has 11 residues. V gave up 5 bases and J gave up 9 bases, with 10 bases separating them. In nucleotides, the CDR3 is TGTGCCAGCAGTCGACTAGACCCCCAGTACTTC. Protein: CASSRLDPQYF.

This clone was detected a few times. Without the conserved terminal phenylalanine or tryptophan, this CDR3 likely stems from a read error. No DNA is shown, since the ends of the CDR3 on it are uncertain; the CDR3 is the one TCRdb lists. The chain joins TRBV28 to TRBJ1-2. With termini counted, the CDR3 has 9 amino acids. Germline loops: CDR1 MDHEN, CDR2 SYDVKM. The CDR3 spells CAKGRRGLL.

This chain links TRBV7-2 with TRBJ2-7; TRBD2 agrees at 13 bases. The V gene end was trimmed by 5 bases and the J gene end by 6 bases; junction bases not matched to a gene: 13. The CDR3 has 17 amino acids. Germline V gene data show CDR1 as SGHTA and CDR2 as FQGNSA. Written as DNA, the CDR3 is TGTGCCAGCAGCCTTCAAACTAGCGGGAGGGCCGTCCTCGAGCAGTACTTC. Translating gives CASSLQTSGRAVLEQYF.